Below, 17 T cell receptor beta chains from the same sample are listed, as sequenced in a study of shared clonotypes between healthy human individuals. Repertoires were generated with immunoSEQ multiplex PCR, while TCRdb's copy carries only in-frame clones and drops some. The sample consists of some 2.4 million clones, 80% to 95% of them appearing once. Sequencing was carried out using naive CD4+ T cells from PBMCs. Subset noted: CD45RA+ positively selected. The receptors originated from a young man in good health. Some clones in this sample may be carry-over from other donors' samples.

This clone was recorded once. V usage is TRBV30 and J usage is TRBJ2-1, with 7 bases identical to TRBD2. V was clipped by 2 bases and J by 3 bases; unmatched bases: 4. This CDR3 comprises 14 residues. Germline V CDR1 and CDR2: GTSNPN, SVGIG (reference sequence). The CDR3 is CAWSSGGSYNEQFF. The CDR3 region has the DNA TGTGCCTGGAGTAGTGGCGGGAGCTACAATGAGCAGTTCTTC.

This clone occurred once. The chain carries TRBV7-9 and TRBJ2-1; D perhaps matches TRBD1 (7 bases). CDR3 length equals 17 residues. Germline CDR1 and CDR2: SEHNR and FQNEAQ (reference sequence). Trimming took 0 bases from V and 7 from J, leaving 19 bases between them. The CDR3 coding sequence is TGTGCCAGCAGCTTAGCGGGACCAGGGGGACTTAGTAATGAGCAGTTCTTC. Encoded protein: CASSLAGPGGLSNEQFF.

The chain combines TRBV5-1 with TRBJ1-5, with TRBD1 matching over 7 bases. V trimming: 0 bases; J trimming: 3 bases; junction bases outside the gene matches: 3. Germline loops: CDR1 SGHRS, CDR2 YFSETQ. The CDR3 consists of 15 residues. The CDR3 spells CASSLGDRLNQPQHF. The DNA of the CDR3 is TGCGCCAGCAGCTTGGGGGACAGACTCAATCAGCCCCAGCATTTT.

The chain carries TRBV20-1 and TRBJ1-1; possible D gene TRBD1, 6 bases. This CDR3 is 11 amino acids long. Germline-derived CDR1 and CDR2 are DFQATT and SNEGSKA (reference sequence). V lost 3 bases and J 8 bases, leaving 10 bases between the germline ends. The DNA of the CDR3 is TGCAGTGCTAGCTCCCAGGGGGAAGCTTTCTTT. Amino acid sequence: CSASSQGEAFF.

The chain is built from TRBV28 and TRBJ2-1; D call uncertain. Trimming left V 6 bases short and J 10 bases short, with 10 bases between. CDR3 length equals 11 residues. CDR1 is MDHEN, CDR2 SYDVKM, per germline. CDR3 in DNA: TGTGCCAGCAGGATGGACGGAGAGCAGTTCTTC. It codes for CASRMDGEQFF. Using reference TRBV28 and TRBJ2-1 for the parts outside the CDR3, the full variable domain is DVKVTQSSRYLVKRTGEKVFLECVQDMDHENMFWYRQDPGLGLRLIYFSYDVKMKEKGDIPEGYSVSREKKERFSLILESASTNQTSMYLCASRMDGEQFFGPGTRLTVL.

Note on this clone: Other DNA sequences in the sample encode the same CDR3. The CDR3 DNA follows: TGCAGCGTGACAGGGGGTGATGAAAAACTGTTTTTT. This sequence encodes CSVTGGDEKLFF. The gene calls are TRBV29-1 and TRBJ1-4; 9 bases match TRBD1. CDR1 SQVTM and CDR2 ANQGSEA come from the germline V gene. This CDR3 region has 12 residues. The ends lost 6 bases at V and 6 bases at J; junction bases unmatched: 2.

The table lists this clone with a count of one. The DNA for the CDR3 is TGTGCCAGCAGGGGGGCAGGAGAAATTAACTATGGCTACACCTTC. Its translation is CASRGAGEINYGYTF. The chain couples TRBV7-2 to TRBJ1-2, with D perhaps matching TRBD1 (6 bases). The CDR3 runs 15 residues. V dropped 6 bases and J dropped 1 base, with 15 bases sitting between them. Germline V gives CDR1 SGHTA, CDR2 FQGNSA.

Of note for this clone: This specimen includes other DNA sequences encoding the same CDR3. V and J are TRBV5-1 and TRBJ1-1; perhaps TRBD1 as D (5 bases). The CDR3 totals 14 residues. V dropped 0 bases and J dropped 4 bases, with 10 bases sitting between them. From germline, CDR1 is SGHRS and CDR2 YFSETQ. As DNA, the CDR3 is TGCGCCAGCAGCTTGGAGCAGGGAAGCACTGAAGCTTTCTTT. Its protein is CASSLEQGSTEAFF.

This clone was found once. The chain recombines TRBV5-1 with TRBJ2-3, with TRBD2 matching 14 bases. V lost 2 bases, J lost 8 bases, and 7 bases stayed unmatched. Germline V lookup: CDR1 SGHRS, CDR2 YFSETQ. The CDR3 sequence is 16 residues long. CDR3 nucleotides: TGCGCCAGCAGCTTCGAAGGGACTAGCGGGAGAGGTACGCAGTATTTT. Protein product: CASSFEGTSGRGTQYF.

The chain has TRBV6-5 and TRBJ2-7, with 7 bases lining up with TRBD2. CDR3 length equals 14 residues. Looked up from germline, CDR1 is MNHEY and CDR2 is SVGAGI. Trimming took 10 bases from V and 6 from J; bases not matched to a gene: 15. CDR3 protein: CAIRASSGTGEQYF. DNA of the CDR3: TGTGCCATTAGGGCCTCGAGCGGGACGGGCGAGCAGTACTTC.

V usage is TRBV7-3 and J usage is TRBJ1-1, with TRBD1 identical over 8 bases. Germline CDR1 reads SGHTA; CDR2 reads FQGTGA. The V segment lost 5 bases and the J segment 4 bases; nucleotides outside the gene matches: 6. CDR3 size: 14 residues. In nucleotides, the CDR3 is TGTGCCAGCAGCCTGACAGGGGCGACCACTGAAGCTTTCTTT. It yields the protein CASSLTGATTEAFF.

The chain combines TRBV5-1 with TRBJ2-7, with TRBD1 matching over 10 bases. Germline CDR1 is SGHRS and CDR2 is YFSETQ. The ends lost 3 bases at V and 7 bases at J; junction bases unmatched: 10. The CDR3 is 15 amino acids. The CDR3 is CASSSAGTGAEEQYF. The CDR3 DNA reads as TGCGCCAGCAGCTCGGCGGGGACAGGGGCGGAAGAGCAGTACTTC.

This chain connects TRBV11-2 to TRBJ1-6, with D perhaps TRBD1 (5 bases). The germline V gene encodes CDR1 SGHAT and CDR2 FQNNGV. Trimming cost V 7 bases and J 10 bases, with 20 bases left between them. This CDR3 is built from 15 residues. CDR3 bases: TGTGCCAGCACAATCCGGGCAGGGTGGGGATCACCCCTCCACTTT. It specifies CASTIRAGWGSPLHF.

This sequence joins TRBV4-2 and TRBJ1-4, with D possibly matching TRBD1 (5 bases). The CDR3 sequence is 15 residues long. Germline CDR1 LGHNA, CDR2 YNFKEQ. V was clipped by 1 base and J by 4 bases, with 10 bases between them. The CDR3 loop is CASSQVGTDNEKLFF. The CDR3 coding sequence is TGTGCCAGCAGCCAAGTGGGGACGGATAATGAAAAACTGTTTTTT.

V and J are TRBV4-2 and TRBJ2-7, with 8 bases aligning to TRBD2. Germline CDR1 and CDR2: LGHNA and YNFKEQ. V trimming: 3 bases; J trimming: 2 bases; junction bases outside the gene matches: 30. The CDR3 consists of 23 residues. DNA for the CDR3: TGTGCCAGCAGCCACCTCCCCTGGCAAGGGACACCCAGCGGGAGCGGGCTGGCCTACGAGCAGTACTTC. Translated, it gives CASSHLPWQGTPSGSGLAYEQYF.

The chain employs TRBV29-1 and TRBJ2-2; 8 bases line up with TRBD2. Germline V lookup: CDR1 SQVTM, CDR2 ANQGSEA. The CDR3 runs 14 residues. The V segment lost 8 bases and the J segment 0 bases; nucleotides outside the gene matches: 5. The CDR3 region has the DNA TGCAGCTCCAGCGGGGGAACGAACACCGGGGAGCTGTTTTTT. It specifies CSSSGGTNTGELFF.

The genes are TRBV19 and TRBJ2-1; perhaps TRBD2 as D (6 bases). The ends were cut back, 3 bases at V and 8 bases at J, with 14 bases in the middle. The CDR3 loop spans 14 amino acids. The germline CDR1 and CDR2 sequences are LNHDA and SQIVND (reference sequence). The CDR3 is CASSMRAGTHEQFF. The DNA of the CDR3 is TGTGCCAGTAGTATGCGAGCGGGCACACATGAGCAGTTCTTC.